This T cell receptor beta chain was sequenced during a study of CD8+ T cells in alopecia areata. After isolation, RNA underwent reverse transcription to generate cDNA as the sequencing template. The repertoire was sequenced with immunoSEQ multiplex PCR; TCRdb's copy has only in-frame clones and lacks some. The sample has around 300,000 clones, none seen only once. Germline V gives CDR1 LGHNA, CDR2 YNLKQL (reference sequence). This CDR3 has 12 residues. Researchers sorted pooled cutaneous lymph node cells on the basis of CD4, CD8alpha, NKG2D, NKG2ACE and other markers. As for this clone: Gene names and germline match the mouse. The CDR3 extends 4 residues past the end of the read, so its final part is completed from the germline J gene. In the same sample, other DNA sequences code for this CDR3.

Material: CD4+ T cells sorted from a lymph node. The chain carries TRBV5 and TRBJ1-1, with a weak D call TRBD1 (6 bases). The source is a C3H/HeJ mouse with alopecia areata. The strain's MHC: H2-k. The part of the CDR3 DNA that was read is TGTGCCAGCAGCCAGACAGGAACA. As protein: CASSQTGT. The full CDR3 reads CASSQTGTEVFF.